These 4 T cell receptor beta chains were sequenced from one sample in a study of cytomegalovirus exposure and HLA in healthy donors. 13 Jbeta primers and 60 Vbeta primers were used for the PCR. The repertoire was sequenced with immunoSEQ multiplex PCR; TCRdb's copy has only in-frame clones and lacks some. The sample has around 150,000 clones, roughly 80% seen once; the top ten hold around 2%. The sequencing input was PBMCs. The source of these receptors is a female donor in good health and CMV-seronegative.

This clone has just a few counts. This chain links TRBV30 with TRBJ1-6; perhaps TRBD1 as D (6 bases). The CDR3 runs 13 residues. Trimming removed 0 bases from V and 10 bases from J, with 10 bases in between. Germline values: CDR1 GTSNPN, CDR2 SVGIG (reference sequence). The CDR3 sequence: CAWSVGGESPLHF. The CDR3 DNA sequence: TGTGCCTGGAGTGTAGGGGGGGAATCACCCCTCCACTTT. The variable domain in full, completed from reference TRBV30 and TRBJ1-6, reads SQTIHQWPATLVQPVGSPLSLECTVEGTSNPNLYWYRQAAGRGLQLLFYSVGIGQISSEVPQNLSASRPQDRQFILSSKKLLLSDSGFYLCAWSVGGESPLHFGNGTRLTVT.

This chain joins TRBV27 and TRBJ1-1, with D uncertain. Per the germline V gene, CDR1 is MNHEY and CDR2 is SMNVEV (reference sequence). Trimming took off 6 bases at V and 1 base at J, with 9 bases between the two ends. The CDR3 is 13 amino acids. CDR3 DNA: TGTGCCAGCAGCCTCGCCAGGAACACTGAAGCTTTCTTT. Protein product: CASSLARNTEAFF.

This chain links TRBV28 with TRBJ1-2, with 9 bases aligning to TRBD1. Germline trimming cut 6 bases from V and 4 bases from J; bases unmatched to any gene: 9. CDR1 MDHEN and CDR2 SYDVKM come from the germline V gene. The CDR3 totals 15 residues. CDR3 loop: CASRGTGSGIYGYTF. Written as DNA, the CDR3 is TGTGCCAGCAGGGGGACAGGGTCAGGGATCTATGGCTACACCTTC.

With regard to this clone: This CDR3 is also generated by other DNA sequences in the sample. V and J are TRBV5-1 and TRBJ2-3; D is possibly TRBD2 (5 bases). Trimming left V 0 bases short and J 0 bases short, with 8 bases between. Germline assignment: CDR1 SGHRS and CDR2 YFSETQ. The CDR3 has 15 amino acids. The CDR3 region is CASSLGRTSTDTQYF. DNA of the CDR3: TGCGCCAGCAGCTTGGGCCGGACTAGCACAGATACGCAGTATTTT.